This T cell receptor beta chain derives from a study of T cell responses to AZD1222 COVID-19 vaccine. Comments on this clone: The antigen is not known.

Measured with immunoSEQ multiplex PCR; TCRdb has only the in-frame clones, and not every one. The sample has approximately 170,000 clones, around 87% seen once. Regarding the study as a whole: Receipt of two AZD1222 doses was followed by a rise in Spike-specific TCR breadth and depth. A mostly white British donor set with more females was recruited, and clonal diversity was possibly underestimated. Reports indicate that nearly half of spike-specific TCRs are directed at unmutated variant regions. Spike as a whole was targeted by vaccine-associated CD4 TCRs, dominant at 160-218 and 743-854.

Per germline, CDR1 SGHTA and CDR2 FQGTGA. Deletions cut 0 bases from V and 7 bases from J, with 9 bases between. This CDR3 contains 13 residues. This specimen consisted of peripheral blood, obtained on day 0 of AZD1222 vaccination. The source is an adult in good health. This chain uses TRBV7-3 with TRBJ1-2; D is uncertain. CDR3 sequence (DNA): TGTGCCAGCAGCTTAACGTTAAACGTTGGCTACACCTTC. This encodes CASSLTLNVGYTF.